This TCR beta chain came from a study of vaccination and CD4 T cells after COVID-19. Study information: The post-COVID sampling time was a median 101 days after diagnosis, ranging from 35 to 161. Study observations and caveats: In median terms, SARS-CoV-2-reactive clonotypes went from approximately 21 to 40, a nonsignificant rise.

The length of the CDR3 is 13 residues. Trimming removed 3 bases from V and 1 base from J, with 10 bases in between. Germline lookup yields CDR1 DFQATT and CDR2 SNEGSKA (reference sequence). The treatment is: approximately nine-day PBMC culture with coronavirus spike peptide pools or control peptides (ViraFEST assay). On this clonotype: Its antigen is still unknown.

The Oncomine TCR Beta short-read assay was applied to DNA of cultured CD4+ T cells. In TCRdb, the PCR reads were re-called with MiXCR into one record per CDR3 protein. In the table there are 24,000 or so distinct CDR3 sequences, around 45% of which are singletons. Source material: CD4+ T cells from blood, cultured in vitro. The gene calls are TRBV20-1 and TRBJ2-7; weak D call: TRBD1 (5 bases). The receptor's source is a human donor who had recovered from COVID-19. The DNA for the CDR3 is TGCAGTGCTAGTACACAGGCGTCCTACGAGCAGTACTTC. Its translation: CSASTQASYEQYF.